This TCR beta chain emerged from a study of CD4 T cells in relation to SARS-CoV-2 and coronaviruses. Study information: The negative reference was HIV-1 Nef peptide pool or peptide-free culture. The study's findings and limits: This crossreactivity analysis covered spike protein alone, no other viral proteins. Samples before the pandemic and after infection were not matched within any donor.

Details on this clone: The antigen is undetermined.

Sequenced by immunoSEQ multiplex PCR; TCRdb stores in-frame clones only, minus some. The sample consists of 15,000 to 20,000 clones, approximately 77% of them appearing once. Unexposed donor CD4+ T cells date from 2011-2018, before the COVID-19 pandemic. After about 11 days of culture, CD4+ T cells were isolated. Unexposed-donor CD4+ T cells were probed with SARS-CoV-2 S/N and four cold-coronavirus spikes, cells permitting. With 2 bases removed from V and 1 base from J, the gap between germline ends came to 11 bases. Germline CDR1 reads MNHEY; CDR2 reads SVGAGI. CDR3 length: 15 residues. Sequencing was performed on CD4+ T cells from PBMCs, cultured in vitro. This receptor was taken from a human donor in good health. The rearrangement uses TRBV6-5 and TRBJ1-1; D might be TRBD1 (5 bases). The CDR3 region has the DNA TGTGCCAGCAGTTACATCGGGGACGGGAACACTGAAGCTTTCTTT. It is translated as CASSYIGDGNTEAFF.